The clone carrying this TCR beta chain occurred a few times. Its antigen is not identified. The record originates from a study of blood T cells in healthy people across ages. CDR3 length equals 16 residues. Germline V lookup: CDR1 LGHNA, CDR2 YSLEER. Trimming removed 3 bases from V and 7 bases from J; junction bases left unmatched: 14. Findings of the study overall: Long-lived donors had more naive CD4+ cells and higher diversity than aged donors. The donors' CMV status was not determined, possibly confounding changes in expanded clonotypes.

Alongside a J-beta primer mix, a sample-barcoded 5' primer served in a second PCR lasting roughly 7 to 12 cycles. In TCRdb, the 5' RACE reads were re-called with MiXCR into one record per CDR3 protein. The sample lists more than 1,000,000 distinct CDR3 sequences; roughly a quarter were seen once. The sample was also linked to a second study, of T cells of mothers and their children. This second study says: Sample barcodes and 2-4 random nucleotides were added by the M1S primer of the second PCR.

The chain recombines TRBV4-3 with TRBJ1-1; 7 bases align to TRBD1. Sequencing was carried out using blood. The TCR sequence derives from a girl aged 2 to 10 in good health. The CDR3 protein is CASSHPTATGDHEAFF. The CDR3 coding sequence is TGCGCCAGCAGCCACCCTACCGCTACAGGGGACCATGAAGCTTTCTTT.